The 4 T cell receptor beta chains reported below all come from one sample, sequenced in a study of blood T cell repertoires in COVID-19. Measured with immunoSEQ multiplex PCR; TCRdb has only the in-frame clones, and not every one. The table records roughly 87,000 clones, about 80% of them present only once. Specimen: peripheral blood. The receptors shown here come from a woman aged 45-59 years with acute or convalescent COVID-19.

This sequence joins TRBV28 and TRBJ2-4, with TRBD1 matching over 10 bases. There are 14 residues in the CDR3. Trimming cost V 7 bases and J 4 bases; bases outside gene matches: 4. CDR1 MDHEN and CDR2 SYDVKM come from the germline V gene. The chain's CDR3 is CASKRTGGKNIQYF. The CDR3 DNA reads as TGTGCCAGCAAAAGGACAGGGGGGAAAAACATTCAGTACTTC.

The rearrangement uses TRBV28 and TRBJ1-4; tentative D call: TRBD1 (5 bases). This CDR3 contains 15 residues. Per germline, CDR1 MDHEN and CDR2 SYDVKM. V lost 5 bases, J lost 0 bases, and 10 bases lay in between. Here the CDR3 reads CASSDRLSTNEKLFF. CDR3 bases: TGTGCCAGCAGTGACAGACTTTCAACTAATGAAAAACTGTTTTTT. Complete variable domain (other parts from reference TRBV28 and TRBJ1-4): DVKVTQSSRYLVKRTGEKVFLECVQDMDHENMFWYRQDPGLGLRLIYFSYDVKMKEKGDIPEGYSVSREKKERFSLILESASTNQTSMYLCASSDRLSTNEKLFFGSGTQLSVL.

The gene calls are TRBV2 and TRBJ1-1; TRBD1 aligns across 7 bases. This CDR3 region has 16 residues. V shed 5 bases and J 1 base; nucleotides not matched to a gene: 10. Germline V gives CDR1 SNHLY, CDR2 FYNNEI. The CDR3 DNA reads as TGTGCCAGCAGTTACTACCGGGACAGCTCGAACACTGAAGCTTTCTTT. Amino acid sequence: CASSYYRDSSNTEAFF.

This clone showed up just once. The CDR3 DNA follows: TGTGCCAGCAGTTTATTGGCAGGGCCGAACACCGGGGAGCTGTTTTTT. This gives the protein CASSLLAGPNTGELFF. The chain couples TRBV28 to TRBJ2-2; perhaps TRBD1 as D (5 bases). From germline, CDR1 is MDHEN and CDR2 SYDVKM. Trimming removed 1 base at V and 0 bases at J, with 9 bases between. The CDR3 runs to 16 residues.